A selection of T cell receptor beta chains follows, all from one sample in a study of neurological immune-mediated disorders. TCRdb reprocessed the 5' RACE reads with MiXCR, giving one entry per CDR3 protein. The sample gives 60,000 to 80,000 distinct CDR3 sequences, around 4.7% of which show up once; around 3.4% is in the top ten. The specimen was PBMCs. The receptors shown here come from a woman between 50 and 59 years old with multiple sclerosis. CDR3s include the opening cysteine and the closing phenylalanine or tryptophan. The D gene is left open where the match is weak. Rows give clone size only sometimes, using once, few, many, or a class for an expanded clone.

J: TRBJ2-1
size: many
D: TRBD2
V: TRBV10-3
DNA: TGTGCCATCAGTGATGCCGGGACTAGCGGCGGTGGGGAGCAGTTCTTC
CDR3: CAISDAGTSGGGEQFF

J: TRBJ1-5
size: many
D: -
V: TRBV4-3
DNA: TGCGCCAGCAGCCAAGAAGGGAGGGGTGATCAGCCCCAGCATTTT
CDR3: CASSQEGRGDQPQHF

J: TRBJ1-3
size: many
D: -
V: TRBV6-5
DNA: TGTGCGACGGGAGTCTCTGGAAACACCATATATTTT
CDR3: CATGVSGNTIYF

J: TRBJ1-1
size: few
D: -
V: TRBV14
DNA: TGTGCCAGCAGCCAACTGGGTCGGTGGACTGAAGCTTTCTTT
CDR3: CASSQLGRWTEAFF

J: TRBJ1-6
size: -
D: -
V: TRBV12-3/TRBV12-4
DNA: TGTGCCAGCACCCCACGAGGGCCTTCACCCCTCCACTTT
CDR3: CASTPRGPSPLHF

J: TRBJ2-7
size: many
D: -
V: TRBV12-3/TRBV12-4
DNA: TGTGCCAGCACTCGAAGGGGCAGCGAGCAGTACTTC
CDR3: CASTRRGSEQYF

J: TRBJ2-1
size: many
D: TRBD2
V: TRBV27
DNA: TGTGCCAGCAGTTTACAATACGGGGGGGCGGTTGAGCAGTTCTTC
CDR3: CASSLQYGGAVEQFF

J: TRBJ2-7
size: few
D: -
V: TRBV7-9
DNA: TGTGCCAGCAGCTTGACACAGACGAGCGAGCAGTACTTC
CDR3: CASSLTQTSEQYF

J: TRBJ1-1
size: many
D: -
V: TRBV9
DNA: TGTGCCAGCAGCGTAGACGGGGGAGGGGGGACTGAAGCTTTCTTT
CDR3: CASSVDGGGGTEAFF

J: TRBJ2-2
size: many
D: TRBD1
V: TRBV5-1
DNA: TGCGCCAGCAGCTTGACAGGGGGCTTAACCACCGGGGAGCTGTTTTTT
CDR3: CASSLTGGLTTGELFF

J: TRBJ1-5
size: -
D: -
V: TRBV20-1
DNA: TGCAGTGCTAGACGAACAGCAGAAGGCAATCAGCCCCAGAATTTT
CDR3: CSARRTAEGNQPQNF

J: TRBJ1-1
size: many
D: -
V: TRBV7-2
DNA: TGTGCCAGCAGCCTCACACAGGGACAAGCTTTCTTT
CDR3: CASSLTQGQAFF

J: TRBJ1-1
size: -
D: -
V: TRBV5-1
DNA: TGCGCCAGCAGCTTGGTTAGCTCAAAGAACACTGAAGCTTTCTTT
CDR3: CASSLVSSKNTEAFF

J: TRBJ1-1
size: many
D: TRBD1
V: TRBV7-9
DNA: TGTGCCAGCAGCCCCCGAGACAGGGGCATGAACACTGAAGCTTTCTTT
CDR3: CASSPRDRGMNTEAFF

J: TRBJ1-1
size: many
D: TRBD1
V: TRBV5-5
DNA: TGTGCCAGCACCCCGACAGGGTCGAACACTGAAGCTTTCTTT
CDR3: CASTPTGSNTEAFF

J: TRBJ2-4
size: many
D: -
V: TRBV20-1
DNA: TGCAGTGCTACCCCGCTTCTTACCACCGGGGATCTAGCCAAAAACATTCAGTACTTC
CDR3: CSATPLLTTGDLAKNIQYF

J: TRBJ1-1
size: few
D: -
V: TRBV5-6
DNA: TGTGCCAGCAGCTTGGGGGAGGGCAGGCTCATGAACACTGAAGCTTTCTTT
CDR3: CASSLGEGRLMNTEAFF

J: TRBJ1-5
size: few
D: -
V: TRBV20-1
DNA: TGCAGTGCTAGAGAAGACACCCATCAGCCCCAGAATTTT
CDR3: CSAREDTHQPQNF

J: TRBJ2-1
size: few
D: -
V: TRBV28
DNA: TGTGCCAGCAGTTTACAGGGTTCTAATGAGCAGTTCTTC
CDR3: CASSLQGSNEQFF

J: TRBJ2-2
size: many
D: TRBD1
V: TRBV4-1
DNA: TGCGCCAGCACCACTATATCAGGGGGCACCGGGGAGCTGTTTTTT
CDR3: CASTTISGGTGELFF

J: TRBJ2-5
size: many
D: TRBD2
V: TRBV6-6
DNA: TGTGCCAGCAGTTACGCGGGGGGGGTGGCCCAGTACTTC
CDR3: CASSYAGGVAQYF

J: TRBJ2-2
size: -
D: TRBD1
V: TRBV5-5
DNA: TGTGCCAGCAGCCGGGACAGGGCTATGGCCGGGGAGCTGTTTTTT
CDR3: CASSRDRAMAGELFF

J: TRBJ2-3
size: many
D: -
V: TRBV20-1
DNA: TGCAGTGCTAGAGATGGTAGAGATACGCAGTATTTT
CDR3: CSARDGRDTQYF

J: TRBJ2-5
size: few
D: TRBD2
V: TRBV7-2
DNA: TGTGCCAGCAGCCCGGGACTAGCGAAAGAGACCCAGTACTTC
CDR3: CASSPGLAKETQYF

J: TRBJ2-7
size: -
D: TRBD1
V: TRBV6-4
DNA: TGTGCCAGCAGTGAGACCGGGACAGGGGTATCTGAGCAGTACTTC
CDR3: CASSETGTGVSEQYF

J: TRBJ2-3
size: many
D: -
V: TRBV5-5
DNA: TGTGCCAGCAGCTTGCCGACAGGCACAGATACGCAGTATTTT
CDR3: CASSLPTGTDTQYF

J: TRBJ2-5
size: many
D: TRBD2
V: TRBV5-1
DNA: TGCGCCAGCAGCTTGGGCCACGGGCTAGCGGGGGCCGGGGAGACCCAGTACTTC
CDR3: CASSLGHGLAGAGETQYF

J: TRBJ1-5
size: many
D: -
V: TRBV7-2
DNA: TGTGCCAGCAGCTCCAACAGGTTGAATCAGCCCCAGCATTTT
CDR3: CASSSNRLNQPQHF

J: TRBJ2-1
size: many
D: TRBD2
V: TRBV12-3/TRBV12-4
DNA: TGTGCCAGCAATACCGGACTAGCTAAAACTATCAATGAGCAGTTCTTC
CDR3: CASNTGLAKTINEQFF

J: TRBJ2-7
size: many
D: TRBD1
V: TRBV29-1
DNA: TGCAGCGTTGGGTCCGGGGGGACAGGGGCCTACGAGCAGTACTTC
CDR3: CSVGSGGTGAYEQYF

J: TRBJ1-2
size: many
D: TRBD1
V: TRBV20-1
DNA: TGCAGTGCTAAAGCAGGGGGAAGGTATGGCTACACCTTC
CDR3: CSAKAGGRYGYTF

J: TRBJ2-3
size: many
D: -
V: TRBV20-1
DNA: TGCAGTGCTAGAGATGGTAGCTCTCTTACAGATACGCAGTATTTT
CDR3: CSARDGSSLTDTQYF

J: TRBJ2-4
size: few
D: -
V: TRBV29-1
DNA: TGCAGCGTTGAAGTGGATGGCGGGGAAATTCAGTACTTC
CDR3: CSVEVDGGEIQYF

J: TRBJ2-5
size: many
D: -
V: TRBV10-3
DNA: TGTGCCATCAGTGAGTCGTGGAGCTCTCAGACCCAGTACTTC
CDR3: CAISESWSSQTQYF

J: TRBJ2-1
size: many
D: -
V: TRBV15
DNA: TGTGCCACCAGCAGAGATTCGGGTGAGCAGTTCTTC
CDR3: CATSRDSGEQFF

J: TRBJ1-4
size: -
D: -
V: TRBV7-6
DNA: TGTGCCAGCAGCGTAACAGGTGATAATGAAAAACTGTTTTTT
CDR3: CASSVTGDNEKLFF

J: TRBJ2-5
size: many
D: -
V: TRBV6-5
DNA: TGTGCCAGCAGTTATGGCCTAGCTACACTGGTGGAGACCCAGTACTTC
CDR3: CASSYGLATLVETQYF

J: TRBJ1-6
size: few
D: -
V: TRBV20-1
DNA: TGCAGTGCCGAGCCGGGGCCTAATTCACCCCTCAACTTT
CDR3: CSAEPGPNSPLNF

J: TRBJ2-7
size: many
D: -
V: TRBV11-1
DNA: TGTGCCAGCAGCCCGGGTTTGGCGGTCGACGAGCAGTACTTC
CDR3: CASSPGLAVDEQYF

J: TRBJ1-6
size: few
D: -
V: TRBV4-3
DNA: TGCGCCAGCAGCCAAGACTCGACGGTAAATTCACCCCTCCACTTT
CDR3: CASSQDSTVNSPLHF

J: TRBJ1-2
size: few
D: -
V: TRBV20-1
DNA: TGCAGTGCTAGAGATCGGGGAGCTAACTATGGCTACACCTTC
CDR3: CSARDRGANYGYTF

J: TRBJ2-7
size: many
D: -
V: TRBV28
DNA: TGTGCCAGCAGTGACCTAACAGTCTCCTACGAGCAGTACTTC
CDR3: CASSDLTVSYEQYF

J: TRBJ2-7
size: many
D: -
V: TRBV5-1
DNA: TGCGCCAGCAGCTCGTCCCCCTCGGTCAACGAGCAGTACTTC
CDR3: CASSSSPSVNEQYF

J: TRBJ2-5
size: many
D: -
V: TRBV3-1
DNA: TGTGCCAGCAGCCAAGAAAGCGAGACCCAGTACTTC
CDR3: CASSQESETQYF

J: TRBJ2-2
size: many
D: -
V: TRBV12-3/TRBV12-4
DNA: TGTGCCAGCAGAAGCAGCGGCCGACACACCGGGGAGCTGTTTTTT
CDR3: CASRSSGRHTGELFF